These T cell receptor beta chains were read from a single sample in a study of T cell responses to AZD1222 COVID-19 vaccine. Using immunoSEQ multiplex PCR, the repertoire was profiled, and TCRdb retains in-frame clones only, with some absent. The sample contains tens of thousands of clones, around 84% of which appear only once. Material: peripheral blood, obtained on day 0 of AZD1222 vaccination. These receptors all stem from an adult in good health. Each CDR3 is given with its conserved first and last residue. D genes are given only for firm matches. Clone size is not always given. Where it is, it says once, few, many or a class for expanded clones.

d_gene	v_gene	abundance	j_gene	CDR3aa
-	TRBV5-4	-	TRBJ2-3	CASSQRGRTDTQYF
-	TRBV19	-	TRBJ1-1	CASSIVGRGSTEAFF
TRBD1	TRBV28	once	TRBJ1-1	CASRTGGYTEAFF
-	TRBV28	-	TRBJ1-1	CASSLSTGYISEAFF
-	TRBV19	-	TRBJ2-7	CASSMAGSYEQYF
TRBD1	TRBV19	-	TRBJ2-5	CASSQDRVMGETQYF
TRBD1	TRBV19	-	TRBJ2-7	CASSIGGQGYEQYF
-	TRBV18	-	TRBJ2-1	CASSFGGGNEQFF
-	TRBV6-2/TRBV6-3	many	TRBJ2-1	CASSYLGRREQFF
-	TRBV29-1	once	TRBJ2-3	CSVERGELTDTQYF
TRBD2	TRBV4-2	few	TRBJ2-1	CASSQVPTSGGNEQFF
TRBD1	TRBV5-6	-	TRBJ1-1	CASSPGTDEAFF
-	TRBV5-1	-	TRBJ2-2	CASYSDTGELFF
-	TRBV5-1	-	TRBJ1-4	CASRLGALNEKLFF
-	TRBV6-5	-	TRBJ2-1	CASSPGTNNEQFF
-	TRBV12-3/TRBV12-4	few	TRBJ1-5	CASSRQGNQPQHF
-	TRBV28	-	TRBJ2-3	CASSAAGTATDTQYF
TRBD1	TRBV4-3	-	TRBJ1-1	CASTEDTGGRAEAFF
TRBD1	TRBV5-4	-	TRBJ1-2	CASSPRTGGHYGYTF
TRBD2	TRBV15	-	TRBJ2-5	CATSRGSGGATSGETQYF
TRBD1	TRBV6-5	-	TRBJ1-6	CASTRQGADSPLHF
-	TRBV21-1	-	TRBJ1-6	CASSTRHPGSYNSPLHF
-	TRBV6-2/TRBV6-3	-	TRBJ1-3	CASSYSPGNTIYF